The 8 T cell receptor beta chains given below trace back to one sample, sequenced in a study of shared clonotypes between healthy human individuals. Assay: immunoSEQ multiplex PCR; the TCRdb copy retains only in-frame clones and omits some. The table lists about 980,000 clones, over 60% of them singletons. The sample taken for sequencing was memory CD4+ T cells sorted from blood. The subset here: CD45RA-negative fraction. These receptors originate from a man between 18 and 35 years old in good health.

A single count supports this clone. In DNA form, the CDR3 reads TGCAGTGCTGGCTACGAGCAGTACTTC. Translation: CSAGYEQYF. The chain carries TRBV20-1 and TRBJ2-7; D not resolved. The CDR3 spans 9 residues. V lost 5 bases and J lost 3, with 2 bases in between. Germline V gene data show CDR1 as DFQATT and CDR2 as SNEGSKA (reference sequence).

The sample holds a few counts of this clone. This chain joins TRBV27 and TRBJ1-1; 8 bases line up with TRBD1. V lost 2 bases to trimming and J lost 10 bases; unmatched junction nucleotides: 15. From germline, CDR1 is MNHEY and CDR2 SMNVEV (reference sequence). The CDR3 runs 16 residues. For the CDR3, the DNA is TGTGCCAGCAGTTTAATGCCCCCGGACAGGGTTACCCGAGCTTTCTTT. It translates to CASSLMPPDRVTRAFF.

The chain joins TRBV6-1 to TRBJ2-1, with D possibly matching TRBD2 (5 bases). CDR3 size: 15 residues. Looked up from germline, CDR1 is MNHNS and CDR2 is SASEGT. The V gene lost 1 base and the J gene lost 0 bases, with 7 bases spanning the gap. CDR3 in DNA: TGTGCCAGCAGTGAAGGCGGACTCTCCTACAATGAGCAGTTCTTC. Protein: CASSEGGLSYNEQFF.

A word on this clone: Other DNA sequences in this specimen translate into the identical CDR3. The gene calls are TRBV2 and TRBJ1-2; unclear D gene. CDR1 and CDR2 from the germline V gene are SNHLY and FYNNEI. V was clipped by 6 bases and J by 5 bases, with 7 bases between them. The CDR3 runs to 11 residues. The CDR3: CASSENYGYTF. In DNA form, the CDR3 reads TGTGCCAGCAGCGAAAATTATGGCTACACCTTC.

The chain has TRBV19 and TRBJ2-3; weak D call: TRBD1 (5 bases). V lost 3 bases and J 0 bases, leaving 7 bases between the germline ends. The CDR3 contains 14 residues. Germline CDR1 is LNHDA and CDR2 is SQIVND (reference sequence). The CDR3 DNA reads TGTGCCAGTAGTATTCAGGGAAGCACAGATACGCAGTATTTT. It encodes CASSIQGSTDTQYF.

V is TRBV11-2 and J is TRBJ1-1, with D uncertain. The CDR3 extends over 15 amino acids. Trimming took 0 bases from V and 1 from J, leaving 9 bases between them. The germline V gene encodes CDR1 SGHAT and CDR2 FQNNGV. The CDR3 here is CASSLDPRPNTEAFF. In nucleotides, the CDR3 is TGTGCCAGCAGCTTAGATCCGCGACCGAACACTGAAGCTTTCTTT.

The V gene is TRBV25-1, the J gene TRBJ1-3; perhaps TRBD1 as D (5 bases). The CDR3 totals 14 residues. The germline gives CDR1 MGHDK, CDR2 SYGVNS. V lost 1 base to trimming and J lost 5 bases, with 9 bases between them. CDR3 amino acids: CASSELGDRNTIYF. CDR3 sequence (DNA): TGTGCCAGCAGTGAATTAGGGGATAGAAACACCATATATTTT.

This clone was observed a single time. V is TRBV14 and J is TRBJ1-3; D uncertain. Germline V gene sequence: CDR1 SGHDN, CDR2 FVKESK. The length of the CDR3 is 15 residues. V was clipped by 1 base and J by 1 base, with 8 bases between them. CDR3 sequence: CASSQGTGSGNTIYF. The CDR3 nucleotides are TGTGCCAGCAGCCAAGGGACGGGTTCTGGAAACACCATATATTTT.